The 23 T cell receptor beta chains below come from one sample, sequenced in a study of blood T cell repertoires in COVID-19. Generated by immunoSEQ multiplex PCR, the TCRdb table keeps only in-frame clones and is missing some. Of about 26,000 clones in the sample, approximately 90% are singletons; the top ten hold around 3%. The sample consisted of peripheral blood. These receptors came from a human donor in a cohort sampled during active COVID-19.

This clone has a single count. The rearrangement joins TRBV5-1 to TRBJ1-5; tentative D call: TRBD1 (5 bases). V was shortened by 9 bases and J by 0 bases, with 13 bases between the two germline ends. The CDR3 is 14 residues long. CDR1 and CDR2 (germline): SGHRS, YFSETQ. CDR3 region: CATLGGYSNQPQHF. The CDR3 DNA reads as TGCGCCACCCTGGGGGGGTATAGCAATCAGCCCCAGCATTTT.

This clone has only a few counts. V and J are TRBV2 and TRBJ2-3; 14 bases are a match to TRBD2. Unmatched junction bases numbered 4, after V lost 5 bases and J lost 6 bases. There are 15 residues in the CDR3. CDR1 and CDR2 (germline): SNHLY, FYNNEI. The CDR3, as DNA: TGTGCCAGCAGTCCGGGACTAGCGGGAGTGGATACGCAGTATTTT. Translated, it gives CASSPGLAGVDTQYF.

V is TRBV10-3 and J is TRBJ1-1; TRBD1 might be the D (5 bases). CDR3 length: 14 residues. Germline-derived CDR1 and CDR2 are ENHRY and SYGVKD. V lost 0 bases to trimming and J lost 7 bases, with 12 bases between them. As DNA, the CDR3 is TGTGCCATCAGTGAGTCAACCTCCGGGGGTGAAGCTTTCTTT. It translates to CAISESTSGGEAFF.

The chain is built from TRBV5-1 and TRBJ2-7; the match to TRBD1 covers 9 bases. The length of the CDR3 is 15 residues. J gave up 3 bases and V 0 bases, and 4 bases lay outside the gene matches. Germline loops: CDR1 SGHRS, CDR2 YFSETQ. The CDR3, as DNA: TGCGCCAGCAGCTTGGTTGGGACAGGGTTCTACGAGCAGTACTTC. Amino acids: CASSLVGTGFYEQYF.

V usage is TRBV9 and J usage is TRBJ2-7, with 7 bases fitting TRBD2. Germline V gene data show CDR1 as SGDLS and CDR2 as YYNGEE. Unmatched junction bases numbered 6, after V lost 0 bases and J lost 3 bases. The CDR3 covers 15 residues. The CDR3 region is CASSVEAGEGYEQYF. The CDR3, as DNA: TGTGCCAGCAGCGTAGAGGCGGGAGAGGGCTACGAGCAGTACTTC. The whole variable domain, filled in from reference TRBV9 and TRBJ2-7, reads DSGVTQTPKHLITATGQRVTLRCSPRSGDLSVYWYQQSLDQGLQFLIQYYNGEERAKGNILERFSAQQFPDLHSELNLSSLELGDSALYFCASSVEAGEGYEQYFGPGTRLTVT.

The table lists this clone with a few counts. For the CDR3, the DNA is TGTGCCAGCAGCGTAGCGATGGGGCGAGTTTATCAGCCCCAGCATTTT. As protein: CASSVAMGRVYQPQHF. The J gene is TRBJ1-5, the V gene TRBV9, with a weak D call TRBD1 (5 bases). In germline, CDR1 is SGDLS, CDR2 YYNGEE. The ends were cut back, 0 bases at V and 5 bases at J, with 15 bases in the middle. The CDR3 has 16 amino acids.

The sample holds one count of this clone. This chain connects TRBV5-5 to TRBJ2-5, with D maybe TRBD2 (6 bases). The CDR3 runs 14 residues. V was shortened by 3 bases and J by 8 bases, with 17 bases between the two germline ends. Germline V gene lookup returns CDR1 SGHKS and CDR2 YYEKEE (reference sequence). The CDR3 here is CASSSGLRFPTQYF. The CDR3 DNA sequence: TGTGCCAGCAGCTCGGGACTGCGTTTTCCTACCCAGTACTTC.

The V call is TRBV5-1, the J call TRBJ2-1; 13 nucleotides line up with TRBD2. V lost 3 bases to trimming and J lost 5 bases; unmatched junction nucleotides: 5. Germline-derived CDR1 and CDR2 are SGHRS and YFSETQ. The length of the CDR3 is 16 residues. Written as DNA, the CDR3 is TGCGCCAGCAGCTACGGACTAGCGGGGGCCCACAATGAGCAGTTCTTC. Translating gives CASSYGLAGAHNEQFF.

The V gene is TRBV11-2, the J gene TRBJ2-7, with a weak D call TRBD1 (6 bases). Germline CDR1 is SGHAT and CDR2 is FQNNGV. The germline V and J ends were trimmed by 4 bases and 0 bases, with 13 bases remaining between them. The CDR3 sequence is 15 residues long. CDR3 in DNA: TGTGCCAGCAGCTCGCCCAGGGACACCTCCTACGAGCAGTACTTC. Translation: CASSSPRDTSYEQYF.

This clone appeared a few times. The CDR3 reads CASSMWQGGNEQFF. The CDR3 DNA reads as TGTGCCAGTAGTATGTGGCAGGGAGGGAATGAGCAGTTCTTC. The rearrangement joins TRBV19 to TRBJ2-1, with 7 bases matching TRBD2. Germline V gene data show CDR1 as LNHDA and CDR2 as SQIVND (reference sequence). The CDR3 contains 14 residues. The ends lost 3 bases at V and 7 bases at J; junction bases unmatched: 6. Based on the CDR3 plus reference TRBV19 and TRBJ2-1, the full variable domain is DGGITQSPKYLFRKEGQNVTLSCEQNLNHDAMYWYRQDPGQGLRLIYYSQIVNDFQKGDIAEGYSVSREKKESFPLTVTSAQKNPTAFYLCASSMWQGGNEQFFGPGTRLTVL.

The chain uses TRBV19 and TRBJ1-4; a possible D gene is TRBD1 (5 bases). Germline loops: CDR1 LNHDA, CDR2 SQIVND (reference sequence). V was shortened by 5 bases and J by 4 bases, with 14 bases between the two germline ends. The CDR3 covers 15 residues. The CDR3 sequence is CASSPRDGINEKLFF. The CDR3 coding sequence is TGTGCCAGTAGTCCGCGGGACGGAATTAATGAAAAACTGTTTTTT.

This chain connects TRBV29-1 to TRBJ2-7, with 7 bases aligning to TRBD1. The V gene's germline CDR1 is SQVTM and CDR2 ANQGSEA. V shed 4 bases, J shed 3 bases, and the junction held 3 bases outside the gene matches. The CDR3 is 12 residues long. CDR3 region: CSVAQGDYEQYF. CDR3 DNA: TGCAGCGTTGCCCAGGGGGACTACGAGCAGTACTTC.

The chain uses TRBV3-1 (or the pseudogene TRBV3-2) and TRBJ1-4; D call uncertain. V lost 4 bases and J lost 8, with 11 bases in between. This CDR3 comprises 13 residues. Germline V gene sequence: CDR1 LGHDT, CDR2 YNNKEL (reference sequence). Here the CDR3 DNA reads TGTGCCAGCAGCCCACCCTTGGGCGAAAAACTGTTTTTT. It specifies CASSPPLGEKLFF.

The rearrangement links TRBV27 to TRBJ2-1; 7 bases map to TRBD1. Germline V gene lookup returns CDR1 MNHEY and CDR2 SMNVEV (reference sequence). The V gene end was trimmed by 2 bases and the J gene end by 4 bases; junction bases not matched to a gene: 5. The CDR3 has 15 amino acids. CDR3 sequence reads: CASSLDRVKYNEQFF. Written as DNA, the CDR3 is TGTGCCAGCAGTTTAGACAGGGTGAAGTACAATGAGCAGTTCTTC.

Only one count was recorded for this clone. The V call is TRBV5-1, the J call TRBJ2-5; 9 bases are shared with TRBD1. Trimming at V came to 3 bases and at J to 2 bases, leaving 5 bases not matched to a gene. Germline V lookup: CDR1 SGHRS, CDR2 YFSETQ. CDR3 size: 15 residues. The DNA for the CDR3 is TGCGCCAGCAGCTACGGGACAGGGTATCAAGAGACCCAGTACTTC. This gives the protein CASSYGTGYQETQYF.

This chain links TRBV5-1 with TRBJ2-3; 8 bases align to TRBD1. CDR1 SGHRS and CDR2 YFSETQ come from the germline V gene. The trim removed 3 bases at V and 4 bases at J, leaving 4 bases unmatched. The CDR3 is 14 residues long. CDR3: CASSSAGQADTQYF. The DNA for the CDR3 is TGCGCCAGCAGCTCGGCGGGACAGGCAGATACGCAGTATTTT.

This chain uses TRBV6-6 with TRBJ2-1; 12 bases are a match to TRBD2. Germline values: CDR1 MNHNY, CDR2 SVGAGI (reference sequence). The CDR3 contains 21 residues. J lost 0 bases, V lost 6 bases, and 18 bases had no gene match. The CDR3: CASSLFSPGLAGQSSYNEQFF. CDR3 sequence (DNA): TGTGCCAGCAGCCTTTTTTCGCCGGGACTAGCGGGTCAGAGCTCCTACAATGAGCAGTTCTTC.

The gene calls are TRBV19 and TRBJ1-2, with TRBD1 as a possible D gene (6 bases). Germline V gene sequence: CDR1 LNHDA, CDR2 SQIVND (reference sequence). Trimming shortened V by 3 bases and J by 4 bases, and 12 bases separated the two germline ends. The CDR3 extends over 14 amino acids. The CDR3 DNA reads as TGTGCCAGTAGTATGCGGAACAGGGCCTATGGCTACACCTTC. Amino acids: CASSMRNRAYGYTF.

This chain connects TRBV5-1 to TRBJ2-6, with D possibly being TRBD2 (6 bases). Trimming cost V 0 bases and J 2 bases, with 12 bases left between them. This CDR3 has 17 amino acids. Looked up from germline, CDR1 is SGHRS and CDR2 is YFSETQ. CDR3 in amino acids: CASSLVRDSPGANVLTF. CDR3 coding DNA: TGCGCCAGCAGCTTGGTCAGGGACTCCCCTGGGGCCAACGTCCTGACTTTC.

V and J are TRBV19 and TRBJ1-2; D is undetermined. From germline, CDR1 is LNHDA and CDR2 SQIVND (reference sequence). V was trimmed by 3 bases and J by 0 bases, leaving 11 bases between them. The CDR3 runs to 15 residues. Here the CDR3 reads CASSIHRYSNYGYTF. CDR3 nucleotides: TGTGCCAGTAGTATCCACAGATACTCTAACTATGGCTACACCTTC.

This clone was seen just once. This chain links TRBV5-6 with TRBJ2-1, with D hard to call. The germline gives CDR1 SGHDT, CDR2 YYEEEE. The CDR3 length is 15 residues. Deletions cut 0 bases from V and 6 bases from J, with 13 bases between. CDR3 coding DNA: TGTGCCAGCAGCTTGGTGTCTAGTTCAAGCAATGAGCAGTTCTTC. It translates to CASSLVSSSSNEQFF.

This chain connects TRBV6-5 to TRBJ1-5, with a weak D call TRBD1 (6 bases). CDR1 and CDR2 (germline): MNHEY, SVGAGI. The CDR3 has 15 residues. Trimming took off 6 bases at V and 1 base at J, with 13 bases between the two ends. CDR3 in amino acids: CASRRQQGSNQPQHF. CDR3 in DNA: TGTGCCAGCAGACGACAACAGGGAAGCAATCAGCCCCAGCATTTT.

Here the CDR3 reads CASSLGQGTGELFF. DNA for the CDR3: TGTGCCAGCAGTTTAGGGCAGGGCACCGGGGAGCTGTTTTTT. This chain joins TRBV2 and TRBJ2-2, with a tentative D call TRBD1 (5 bases). The CDR3 contains 14 residues. Trimming took 5 bases from V and 4 from J, leaving 11 bases between them. CDR1 and CDR2 (germline): SNHLY, FYNNEI.